This T cell receptor beta chain derives from a study of cytomegalovirus exposure and HLA in healthy donors. Findings and limits, study-wide: In a later analysis, at a false discovery rate of 0.05, roughly 16,000 TCR beta sequences matched HLA alleles. Both high specificity and high sensitivity reportedly marked the classifier's diagnosis of cytomegalovirus status.

In regard to this clone: Its antigen is not identified.

V gave up 1 base and J gave up 0 bases, with 8 bases separating them. CDR1 is SGHRS, CDR2 YFSETQ, per germline. CDR3 length equals 15 residues. The PCR was carried out with 60 Vbeta primers and 13 Jbeta primers. Some clones are missing from TCRdb's copy, which holds only in-frame ones; the method was immunoSEQ multiplex PCR. The table records about 130,000 clones, roughly 8.3% of them present only once. The sample comprised PBMCs. The chain employs TRBV5-1 and TRBJ2-1, with D possibly being TRBD1 (6 bases). The sequence was obtained from a man in his forties or fifties in good health and CMV-seronegative. The CDR3: CASSLSRGSYNEQFF. CDR3 bases: TGCGCCAGCAGCTTGTCCAGGGGCTCCTACAATGAGCAGTTCTTC.